What follows describes a single T cell receptor beta chain. What antigen it recognizes has not been identified. Per-base quality was not reported, and no clone a single base away is much larger than it. Peripheral blood CD8+ and CD4+ T cells from healthy donors, Susac syndrome patients and multiple sclerosis patients were profiled by high-throughput TCR beta sequencing. Susac syndrome patients met recently defined diagnostic criteria for definite or probable disease. CD8+ TEMRA cells were enriched by FACS, while bulk CD8+ and CD4+ T cells were purified by magnetic negative isolation. Blood was collected in EDTA tubes and processed within 24 hours, with PBMCs isolated through density gradient centrifugation. PBMCs destined for TCR sequencing were cryopreserved in liquid nitrogen and later thawed in a 37 °C water bath. Purity of sorted or isolated CD4+, CD8+ and CD8+ TEMRA cells was at least 90%. The data stem from a study of CD8 T cells in Susac syndrome (dated by TCRdb to the late 2010s). Study-level background: Among the sequenced Susac syndrome patients, about 6 had clinically active disease and under ten were in clinical remission. At blood withdrawal, Susac syndrome patients were therapy-naive, treated with corticosteroids (with IVIg additionally given to some), or treated with IVIg alone. Repertoire sequencing was used to test whether CD8+ T cell activation and differentiation in Susac syndrome was antigen driven. Findings and caveats that apply to the study as a whole: The number of individuals in the TCR sequencing and HLA analysis was acknowledged as relatively small. In patients with Susac syndrome, the CD4+ T cell repertoire showed no detectable clonal expansion.

Sequences SGHNT (CDR1) and YYREEE (CDR2) are obtained from the germline V gene (reference sequence). The CDR3 spans 15 residues, from the cysteine through the phenylalanine. Of the read, only the CDR3 DNA is kept; its 45 bases are in frame from base 1. The V and J ends are trimmed by 1 base and 8 bases, leaving 16 bases between them. RNA was extracted with the RNeasy kit and 0.5 to 1 ug was reverse transcribed using random hexamers. TCR beta CDR3 regions were amplified with the immunoSEQ multiplex PCR assay covering 54 Vbeta and 13 Jbeta segments. To correct PCR amplification bias, a synthetic template baseline was used for both primer optimization and computational correction. The published analysis was carried out like this. Only productive sequences were kept, with reads annotated to V, D and J genes according to IMGT and analyzed in immunoSEQ Analyzer. Clonality was calculated as one minus the Shannon entropy normalized by log2 of the number of productive unique sequences. For each patient and control, public and private clones were evaluated among the 100 most prevalent clones. Clones were defined as Susac-specific when absent from the healthy and MS cohorts, from approximately 1,100 published viral clones and from other ImmuneACCESS disease sequences. Using fastp at Q25 and MiXCR, TCRdb reprocessed the public reads and kept productive beta chains. Each record represents a unique CDR3 protein, reported with the most common genes and DNA among its rows. The authors' filters were not applied to this entry. Present in this sample are some 180,000 distinct CDR3 sequences, about 95% of which were seen just once. The ten largest account for around 0.1% of the sample.

The V and J segments used are TRBV5-4 and TRBJ2-1, with the identity of the D gene unclear. Sample: CD4+ T cells from PBMCs. The sequence came from a human donor with Susac syndrome. The CDR3 amino acid sequence is: CASSLLVVSVDEQFF. The DNA sequence reads TGTGCCAGCAGCTTGTTGGTGGTCTCTGTGGATGAGCAGTTCTTC. Reference TRBV5-4 and TRBJ2-1 proteins supply the regions before and after the CDR3; the full variable domain is: ETGVTQSPTHLIKTRGQQVTLRCSSQSGHNTVSWYQQALGQGPQFIFQYYREEENGRGNFPPRFSGLQFPNYSSELNVNALELDDSALYLCASSLLVVSVDEQFFGPGTRLTVL.